The 8 T cell receptor beta chains presented below share a single source sample, sequenced in a study of metastatic and nonmetastatic thyroid tumors (dated by TCRdb to the early 2020s). The library was obtained by PCR. Instrument used: Illumina HiSeq 4000. TCRdb's own reprocessing of the public reads used fastp at Q25 and MiXCR and kept productive beta chains. The sample records 20,000 or so clones, 10% to 11% of which are singletons. The ten largest clones capture just under 30% of the sample. No patient had received any treatment before thyroid surgery. Sequencing input: blood. All receptors derive from a female donor with papillary thyroid cancer or a benign thyroid nodule (not recorded which). Some clones in this sample may be carry-over from other donors' samples.

This clone is labeled as medium-sized. The V call is TRBV6-1, the J call TRBJ2-7; TRBD1 matches 8 bases. The germline V gene has CDR1 MNHNS and CDR2 SASEGT. J gave up 4 bases and V 8 bases, and 7 bases lay outside the gene matches. This CDR3 region has 13 residues. CDR3 protein: CASEPGGVYEQYF. DNA for the CDR3: TGTGCCAGCGAACCAGGGGGCGTATACGAGCAGTACTTC.

At least ten counts were recorded for this clone. This chain connects TRBV3-1 to TRBJ2-2; possibly TRBD1 for D (6 bases). Trimming shortened V by 2 bases and J by 1 base, and 11 bases separated the two germline ends. The germline CDR1 and CDR2 sequences are LGHDT and YNNKEL (reference sequence). This CDR3 spans 16 amino acids. The CDR3 spells CASSQRQARNTGELFF. CDR3 DNA: TGTGCCAGCAGCCAAAGACAGGCACGGAACACCGGGGAGCTGTTTTTT.

This clone occurred many times. V and J are TRBV12-3 or TRBV12-4 and TRBJ2-1; tentative D call: TRBD2 (5 bases). The CDR3 runs to 14 residues. Trimming cost V 7 bases and J 8 bases, with 18 bases left between them. DNA for the CDR3: TGTGCCAGCACCCCTTCGACTCCGGACTATGAGCAGTTCTTC. Translated: CASTPSTPDYEQFF.

This clone was recorded many times. The gene calls are TRBV20-1 and TRBJ2-7; 13 nucleotides align to TRBD2. Germline V CDR1 and CDR2: DFQATT, SNEGSKA (reference sequence). Trimming cost V 1 base and J 0 bases; bases outside gene matches: 9. The CDR3 is made up of 18 amino acids. CDR3 sequence: CSARVTSGRTIFSYEQYF. CDR3 in DNA: TGCAGTGCTAGAGTGACTAGCGGGAGGACCATTTTCTCCTACGAGCAGTACTTC.

About this clone itself: A much larger clone lies one base from this, so it may be a read error. This rearrangement joins TRBV11-2 to TRBJ2-1, with D perhaps TRBD1 (6 bases). The CDR3 contains 13 residues. The V end lost 3 bases, the J end lost 5 bases, and 8 bases lay between the germline ends. Germline V gene lookup returns CDR1 SGHAT and CDR2 FQNNGV. The CDR3 loop reads CASSLGHHNEQFF. The CDR3 DNA reads as TGTGCCAGCAGCTTGGGACACCACAATGAGCAGTTCTTC.

This clone was observed many times. This chain joins TRBV4-1 and TRBJ1-5; D is perhaps TRBD1 (5 bases). Trimming pared 0 bases from V and 0 bases from J, leaving 12 bases between. Germline CDR1 and CDR2: MGHRA and YSYEKL. The CDR3 covers 17 residues. In DNA, the CDR3 is TGCGCCAGCAGCCAAGAAGGGGTACAGGTTAGCAATCAGCCCCAGCATTTT. Translation: CASSQEGVQVSNQPQHF.

This clone was detected ten times or more. Other DNA sequences of this sample code for an identical CDR3. The chain carries TRBV30 and TRBJ2-7; TRBD1 agrees at 10 bases. The CDR3 extends over 14 amino acids. V was clipped by 0 bases and J by 4 bases; unmatched bases: 3. Germline CDR1 is GTSNPN and CDR2 is SVGIG (reference sequence). CDR3 DNA: TGTGCCTGGAGTGTACGGGACAGGGGTTACGAGCAGTACTTC. Translated: CAWSVRDRGYEQYF. Using reference TRBV30 and TRBJ2-7 for the parts outside the CDR3, the full variable domain is SQTIHQWPATLVQPVGSPLSLECTVEGTSNPNLYWYRQAAGRGLQLLFYSVGIGQISSEVPQNLSASRPQDRQFILSSKKLLLSDSGFYLCAWSVRDRGYEQYFGPGTRLTVT.

In its sample, this clone was seen many times. V gene TRBV28 combines with J gene TRBJ2-1, with 14 nucleotides matching TRBD2. Trimming took 5 bases from V and 12 from J; bases not matched to a gene: 6. The germline V gene encodes CDR1 MDHEN and CDR2 SYDVKM. The CDR3 has 14 residues. For the CDR3, the DNA is TGTGCCAGCAGTCTGGGACTAGCGGGAGTGGGGCAGTTCTTC. Protein product: CASSLGLAGVGQFF.